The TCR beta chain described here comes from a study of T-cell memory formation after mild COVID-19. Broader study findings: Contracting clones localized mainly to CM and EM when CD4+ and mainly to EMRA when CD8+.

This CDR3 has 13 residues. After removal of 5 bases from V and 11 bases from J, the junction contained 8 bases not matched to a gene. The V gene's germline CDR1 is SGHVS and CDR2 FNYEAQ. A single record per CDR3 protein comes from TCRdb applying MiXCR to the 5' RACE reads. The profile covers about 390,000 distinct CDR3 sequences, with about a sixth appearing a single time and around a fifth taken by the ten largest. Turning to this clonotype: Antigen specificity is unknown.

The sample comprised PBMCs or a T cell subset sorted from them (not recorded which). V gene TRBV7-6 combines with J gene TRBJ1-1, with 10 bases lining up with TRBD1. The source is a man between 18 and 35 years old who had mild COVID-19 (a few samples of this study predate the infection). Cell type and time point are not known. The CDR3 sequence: CASSRRDRGIAFF. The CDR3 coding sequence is TGTGCCAGCAGCAGAAGGGACAGGGGTATCGCTTTCTTT.